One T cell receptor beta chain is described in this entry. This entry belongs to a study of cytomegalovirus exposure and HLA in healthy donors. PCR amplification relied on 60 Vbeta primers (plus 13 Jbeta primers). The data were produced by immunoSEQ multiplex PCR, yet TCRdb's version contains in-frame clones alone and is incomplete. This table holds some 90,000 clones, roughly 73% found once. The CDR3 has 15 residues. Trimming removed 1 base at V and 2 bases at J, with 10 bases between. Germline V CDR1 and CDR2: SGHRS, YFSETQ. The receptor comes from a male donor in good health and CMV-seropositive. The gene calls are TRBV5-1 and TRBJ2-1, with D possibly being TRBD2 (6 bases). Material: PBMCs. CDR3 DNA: TGCGCCAGCAGCTTGCCTAGCGTCACCTACAATGAGCAGTTCTTC. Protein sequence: CASSLPSVTYNEQFF.